A selection of T cell receptor beta chains follows, all from one sample in a study of identical twins. TCRdb re-called the 5' RACE reads with MiXCR, one entry per CDR3 protein. The data contain 1,800,000 or so distinct CDR3 sequences, about 31% of them singletons. The sequencing sample was made of cord blood. All receptors derive from a newborn girl in good health. Both conserved end residues are part of each CDR3. Fields, in order: D gene, V gene, J gene, clone size, CDR3 length, CDR3 DNA, CDR3 protein. D genes are given only for firm matches. The listing skips clone size in some rows; elsewhere it reads once, few, many or a size class.

.,TRBV3-1,TRBJ1-5,few,16,TGTGCCAGCAGCCAAGGTATTCGGAGCGGTAATCAGCCCCAGCATTTT,CASSQGIRSGNQPQHF
.,TRBV9,TRBJ1-1,.,16,TGTGCCAGCAGCGTAGGCGGGGGTTCGGAGGGGACTGAAGCTTTCTTT,CASSVGGGSEGTEAFF
.,TRBV28,TRBJ1-1,few,15,TGTGCCAGCAGTTTACCTAACAGGCCCAACACTGAAGCTTTCTTT,CASSLPNRPNTEAFF
TRBD1,TRBV9,TRBJ1-2,.,14,TGTGCCAGCAGGGGACAGGGTCCTAACTATGGCTACACCTTC,CASRGQGPNYGYTF
.,TRBV9,TRBJ1-2,.,13,TGTGCCAGCAGCGTAGAGGCGATCTATGGCTACACCTTC,CASSVEAIYGYTF
.,TRBV5-1,TRBJ2-1,few,16,TGCGCCAGCAGCTTGGCCCAGCGGTCCGATTACAATGAGCAGTTCTTC,CASSLAQRSDYNEQFF
.,TRBV7-9,TRBJ2-1,few,13,TGTGCCAGCAGCTTAAAGGGGGGAGGCCGGAAGTTCTTC,CASSLKGGGRKFF
TRBD2,TRBV2,TRBJ2-2,.,14,TGTGCCAGCAGGGGACTAGGGAACACCGGGGAGCTGTTTTTT,CASRGLGNTGELFF
TRBD1,TRBV28,TRBJ1-2,.,14,TGTGCCAGCACCAAAGGGGGCCGTTACTATGGCTACACCTTC,CASTKGGRYYGYTF
.,TRBV4-1,TRBJ1-2,few,15,TGCGCCAGCAGCCAAGAGGCGACGGTTCGCTATGGCTACACCTTC,CASSQEATVRYGYTF
TRBD1,TRBV7-2,TRBJ2-3,few,13,TGTGCCAGCAGAGGACAGGCGGCAGATACGCAGTATTTT,CASRGQAADTQYF
TRBD2,TRBV4-1,TRBJ2-1,few,15,TGCGCCAGCAGCCAACTAGCGGGAGTGGACAATGAGCAGTTCTTC,CASSQLAGVDNEQFF
TRBD1,TRBV5-1,TRBJ1-4,.,18,TGCGCCAAGACGCCCGGGGACAGGGCATCGGCAACTAATGAAAAACTGTTTTTT,CAKTPGDRASATNEKLFF
TRBD2,TRBV20-1,TRBJ2-7,few,13,TGCAGTGCTACCGGGACTAGCGATTACGAGCAGTACTTC,CSATGTSDYEQYF
TRBD2,TRBV9,TRBJ2-7,.,22,TGTGCCAGCAGCGTAGTAATCCCCACGACTTCTGGGGCGGGGGACTTCTCCTACGAGCAGTACTTC,CASSVVIPTTSGAGDFSYEQYF
.,TRBV6-5,TRBJ1-2,few,15,TGTGCCAGCAGTTACCTTCCGTCAGCGGGCGATGGCTACACCTTC,CASSYLPSAGDGYTF